One sample yielded the 17 T cell receptor beta chains listed below, sequenced in a study of response to subunit inactivated influenza vaccine. TCRdb passed the RT-PCR reads through MiXCR, listing each CDR3 protein once. The table shows 170,000 or so distinct CDR3 sequences, with roughly 10% occurring only once. Sequencing used CD8+ T cells sorted from PBMCs, obtained roughly 24 months after vaccination. These receptors were obtained from a man in his fifties or sixties who received an inactivated influenza vaccine.

The chain links TRBV2 to TRBJ2-1, with TRBD2 identical over 7 bases. This CDR3 comprises 17 residues. V shed 4 bases, J shed 3 bases, and the junction held 12 bases outside the gene matches. The germline V gene encodes CDR1 SNHLY and CDR2 FYNNEI. The CDR3 sequence is CASSASFGGGFYNEQFF. The CDR3 nucleotides read TGTGCCAGCAGTGCTTCTTTTGGGGGGGGGTTCTACAATGAGCAGTTCTTC. Using reference TRBV2 and TRBJ2-1 for the parts outside the CDR3, the full variable domain is EPEVTQTPSHQVTQMGQEVILRCVPISNHLYFYWYRQILGQKVEFLVSFYNNEISEKSEIFDDQFSVERPDGSNFTLKIRSTKLEDSAMYFCASSASFGGGFYNEQFFGPGTRLTVL.

This clonotype was seen repeatedly, ten times or more. The chain uses TRBV20-1 and TRBJ2-1; 9 bases line up with TRBD2. CDR3 length equals 15 residues. Unmatched junction bases numbered 2, after V lost 0 bases and J lost 2 bases. The V gene's germline CDR1 is DFQATT and CDR2 SNEGSKA (reference sequence). The CDR3 spells CSARDAGGTYNEQFF. The CDR3 region has the DNA TGCAGTGCTAGAGACGCGGGAGGGACCTACAATGAGCAGTTCTTC.

This clonotype was detected a few times. The CDR3 here is CASRGLADLLAKNIQYF. DNA for the CDR3: TGTGCCAGCAGGGGACTAGCGGATCTACTAGCCAAAAACATTCAGTACTTC. This chain connects TRBV2 to TRBJ2-4, with 11 bases matching TRBD2. V dropped 6 bases and J dropped 0; count of bases not matched to a gene: 7. CDR1 SNHLY and CDR2 FYNNEI come from the germline V gene. CDR3 length: 17 residues.

This clonotype was counted ten times or more. One end of the junction is discordant with germline, which a read error may explain. The chain recombines TRBV6-5 with TRBJ2-5; D is perhaps TRBD1 or TRBD2 (5 bases each). The CDR3 loop spans 14 amino acids. Germline V gene data show CDR1 as MNHEY and CDR2 as SVGAGI. This CDR3 is CASSYSGPQGTQYF. The CDR3 DNA reads TGTGCCAGCAGTTACTCGGGACCCCAAGGGACCCAGTACTTC.

This clonotype came up many times. The V gene is TRBV5-6, the J gene TRBJ1-2; D remains unclear. The CDR3 consists of 16 residues. V was cut by 1 base and J by 2 bases, with 15 bases left in between. Germline V CDR1 and CDR2: SGHDT, YYEEEE. CDR3 residues: CASSLWTARANYGYTF. The CDR3 DNA reads TGTGCCAGCAGCTTGTGGACTGCTCGGGCCAACTATGGCTACACCTTC.

This clonotype was seen repeatedly, ten times or more. This rearrangement joins TRBV20-1 to TRBJ2-7, with D perhaps matching TRBD1 (6 bases). V dropped 3 bases and J dropped 2 bases, with 14 bases sitting between them. Germline CDR1 and CDR2: DFQATT and SNEGSKA (reference sequence). This CDR3 comprises 14 residues. This CDR3 reads CSARGGRGPYEQYF. The CDR3 coding sequence is TGCAGTGCTAGGGGCGGCAGGGGCCCCTACGAGCAGTACTTC.

CDR3 DNA sequence: TGTGCCAGCAGTTACCGGTCAGGGGAGTGGGGTGAGCAGTTCTTC. This gives the protein CASSYRSGEWGEQFF. The chain has TRBV6-5 and TRBJ2-1; tentatively, D is TRBD1 (6 bases). CDR3 length: 15 residues. CDR1 is MNHEY and CDR2 is SVGAGI in the germline V gene. V gave up 2 bases and J gave up 9 bases, with 17 bases separating them.

This clonotype showed up many times. The chain has TRBV19 and TRBJ2-1; D possibly corresponds to TRBD2 (5 bases). V was cut by 5 bases and J by 4 bases, with 18 bases left in between. The V gene's germline CDR1 is LNHDA and CDR2 SQIVND (reference sequence). The CDR3 totals 16 residues. This CDR3 reads CASSPMAGIGYNEQFF. The CDR3 nucleotides read TGTGCCAGTAGTCCAATGGCCGGGATAGGGTACAATGAGCAGTTCTTC.

This clonotype was detected ten times or more. CDR3 loop: CSVVGGSSYEQYF. The DNA of the CDR3 is TGCAGCGTTGTAGGAGGGAGCTCTTACGAGCAGTACTTC. V and J are TRBV29-1 and TRBJ2-7; weak D call: TRBD2 (6 bases). With 4 bases removed from V and 4 bases from J, the gap between germline ends came to 14 bases. CDR3 length: 13 residues. Germline-derived CDR1 and CDR2 are SQVTM and ANQGSEA.

This clonotype was observed a handful of times. The chain employs TRBV10-1 and TRBJ2-2; D is ambiguous. Trimming removed 3 bases from V and 2 bases from J, with 10 bases in between. The CDR3 covers 15 residues. Germline values: CDR1 WNHNN, CDR2 SYGVQD (reference sequence). In DNA, the CDR3 is TGCGCCAGCAGTGAAGGCTTCCCCAACACCGGGGAGCTGTTTTTT. The encoded protein is CASSEGFPNTGELFF.

The gene calls are TRBV20-1 and TRBJ2-2; D is undetermined. The CDR3 is 12 residues long. V lost 4 bases, J lost 8 bases, and 11 bases lay in between. CDR1 and CDR2 (germline): DFQATT, SNEGSKA (reference sequence). The CDR3 sequence: CSATSSLGELFF. The DNA of the CDR3 is TGCAGTGCTACTTCGAGCTTAGGGGAGCTGTTTTTT.

This clonotype occurred a few times. The V call is TRBV12-3 or TRBV12-4, the J call TRBJ2-5, with a weak D call TRBD2 (5 bases). This CDR3 has 13 amino acids. V was pared by 4 bases and J by 2 bases, with 8 bases between. The CDR3 protein is CASSYGVQETQYF. CDR3 DNA sequence: TGTGCCAGCAGTTACGGGGTTCAAGAGACCCAGTACTTC.

This clonotype was found a few times. V is TRBV6-2 or TRBV6-3 and J is TRBJ2-7; D is uncertain. CDR1 and CDR2 (germline): MNHEY, SVGEGT. This CDR3 has 14 residues. Trimming removed 2 bases from V and 5 bases from J, with 13 bases in between. This chain's CDR3 is CASSYAGLNHEQYF. CDR3 DNA sequence: TGTGCCAGCAGTTACGCCGGGCTTAACCACGAGCAGTACTTC.

This clonotype was detected ten times or more. CDR3 in amino acids: CSAETPGGGRIYEQYF. The CDR3 DNA sequence: TGCAGTGCGGAGACCCCCGGTGGCGGGAGGATTTACGAGCAGTACTTC. V is TRBV20-1 and J is TRBJ2-7; the match to TRBD2 covers 8 bases. Per germline, CDR1 DFQATT and CDR2 SNEGSKA (reference sequence). J was trimmed by 4 bases and V by 6 bases; bases with no gene match: 17. The CDR3 length is 16 residues.

This clonotype was counted only a few times. The chain carries TRBV20-1 and TRBJ1-1; 8 bases agree with TRBD1. After removal of 5 bases from V and 1 base from J, the junction contained 3 bases not matched to a gene. This CDR3 is 13 amino acids long. Germline values: CDR1 DFQATT, CDR2 SNEGSKA (reference sequence). CDR3 protein: CSAWDRQNTEAFF. CDR3 coding DNA: TGCAGTGCTTGGGACAGGCAGAACACTGAAGCTTTCTTT.

The chain links TRBV28 to TRBJ1-5; TRBD1 might be the D (5 bases). The CDR3 length is 14 residues. V was trimmed by 7 bases and J by 7 bases, leaving 17 bases between them. Germline lookup yields CDR1 MDHEN and CDR2 SYDVKM. Here the CDR3 DNA reads TGTGCCAGCACCTGGGGGGGAAAGGGGCAGCCCCAGCATTTT. Protein: CASTWGGKGQPQHF. The full variable domain, with the rest looked up from reference TRBV28 and TRBJ1-5, is DVKVTQSSRYLVKRTGEKVFLECVQDMDHENMFWYRQDPGLGLRLIYFSYDVKMKEKGDIPEGYSVSREKKERFSLILESASTNQTSMYLCASTWGGKGQPQHFGDGTRLSIL.

The rearrangement joins TRBV11-3 to TRBJ2-1; no reliable D call. V dropped 1 base and J dropped 6 bases, with 13 bases sitting between them. Germline lookup yields CDR1 SGHNT and CDR2 YENEEA. There are 15 residues in the CDR3. DNA of the CDR3: TGTGCCAGCAGCTTAGGGTTTGCCCTGTTCAATGAGCAGTTCTTC. It encodes CASSLGFALFNEQFF.